This TCR beta chain derives from a study of cytomegalovirus exposure and HLA in healthy donors. Across the study: Researchers previously reported finding fewer than 120 million unique TCR beta sequences from roughly 180 million T cells. General observations from the study: Later analysis suggested most CMV-associated TCR beta chains were HLA-restricted.

On this clone: Antigen specificity is unknown.

Primers included in the PCR were 60 Vbeta and 13 Jbeta primers. Clones were sequenced by immunoSEQ multiplex PCR, and TCRdb holds only the in-frame ones, with some missing. The table records 90,000 to 150,000 clones, 73% of them present only once. The V gene's germline CDR1 is SGHNT and CDR2 YENEEA. Deletions cut 4 bases from V and 7 bases from J, with 10 bases between. This CDR3 has 12 amino acids. Healthy bone marrow donors made up the donor group. Source material: PBMCs. The clonotype originates from a middle-aged woman in good health and CMV-seronegative. The chain couples TRBV11-3 to TRBJ2-5; possibly TRBD2 for D (5 bases). CDR3 amino acids: CASSSAEGTQYF. The CDR3 DNA follows: TGTGCCAGCAGCTCCGCAGAGGGGACCCAGTACTTC.